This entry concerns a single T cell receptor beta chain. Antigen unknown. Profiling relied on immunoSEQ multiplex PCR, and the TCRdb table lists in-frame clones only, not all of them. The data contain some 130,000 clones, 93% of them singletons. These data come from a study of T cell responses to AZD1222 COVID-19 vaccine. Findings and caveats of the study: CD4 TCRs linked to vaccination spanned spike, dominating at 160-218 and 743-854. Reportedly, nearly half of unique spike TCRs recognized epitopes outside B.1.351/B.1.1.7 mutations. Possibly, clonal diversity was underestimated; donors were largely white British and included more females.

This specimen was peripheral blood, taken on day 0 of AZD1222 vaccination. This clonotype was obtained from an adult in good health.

Here the CDR3 reads CASGVGTGSYEQYF. In DNA form, the CDR3 reads TGTGCCAGCGGAGTCGGGACAGGGTCCTACGAGCAGTACTTC. This sequence joins TRBV27 and TRBJ2-7; TRBD1 agrees at 9 bases. The CDR3 spans 14 residues. The V segment lost 8 bases and the J segment 1 base; nucleotides outside the gene matches: 6. Per the germline V gene, CDR1 is MNHEY and CDR2 is SMNVEV (reference sequence).